The 21 T cell receptor beta chains presented below share a single source sample, sequenced in a study of blood T cell repertoires in COVID-19. Repertoires were generated with immunoSEQ multiplex PCR, while TCRdb's copy carries only in-frame clones and drops some. The sample holds 75,000 or so clones, around four fifths seen once. Sequencing input: peripheral blood. These receptors were collected from a woman of 80 years or more with acute or convalescent COVID-19.

The V call is TRBV25-1, the J call TRBJ1-6; 8 bases map to TRBD1. This CDR3 has 15 amino acids. CDR1 is MGHDK and CDR2 is SYGVNS in the germline V gene. V was pared by 3 bases and J by 6 bases, with 4 bases of the junction left unmatched. Here the CDR3 DNA reads TGTGCCAGCAGTGATAGACAGGGGATTAATTCACCCCTCCACTTT. Amino acids: CASSDRQGINSPLHF.

This chain joins TRBV2 and TRBJ1-5; no reliable D call. Deletions cut 4 bases from V and 7 bases from J, with 17 bases between. The CDR3 runs to 15 residues. CDR1 SNHLY and CDR2 FYNNEI come from the germline V gene. The CDR3 DNA reads TGTGCCAGCAGTGCCGGCCTTAACTCGGGGCAGCCCCAGCATTTT. Translated, it gives CASSAGLNSGQPQHF.

The chain has TRBV19 and TRBJ1-2, with D perhaps TRBD1 (5 bases). CDR3 length equals 14 residues. CDR1 is LNHDA, CDR2 SQIVND, per germline (reference sequence). With 5 bases removed from V and 2 bases from J, the gap between germline ends came to 12 bases. CDR3: CASSPEGANYGYTF. In DNA form, the CDR3 reads TGTGCCAGTAGTCCCGAAGGGGCGAACTATGGCTACACCTTC.

The chain has TRBV5-1 and TRBJ1-1, with D tentatively TRBD1 (5 bases). In germline, CDR1 is SGHRS, CDR2 YFSETQ. The V and J ends lost 4 bases and 1 base respectively, with 8 bases between them. This CDR3 contains 13 residues. The CDR3 nucleotides are TGCGCCAGCAGCCGGGGGTGGAACACTGAAGCTTTCTTT. It encodes CASSRGWNTEAFF.

This clone has a single count. The chain joins TRBV18 to TRBJ2-5, with 10 bases fitting TRBD2. V shed 2 bases and J 2 bases; nucleotides not matched to a gene: 5. The CDR3 is made up of 16 amino acids. CDR1 KGHSH and CDR2 LQKENI come from the germline V gene. The CDR3 nucleotides read TGTGCCAGCTCACCATTAGCGGGGGGTCAACAAGAGACCCAGTACTTC. It yields the protein CASSPLAGGQQETQYF.

This chain uses TRBV6-5 with TRBJ1-1; D may be TRBD1 (5 bases). The CDR3 contains 15 residues. The ends were cut back, 4 bases at V and 4 bases at J, with 16 bases in the middle. Looked up from germline, CDR1 is MNHEY and CDR2 is SVGAGI. The CDR3 DNA follows: TGTGCCAGCAGTTTCCAGGGCCCCTTTGGCACTGAAGCTTTCTTT. Its translation is CASSFQGPFGTEAFF.

The chain has TRBV3-1 (or the pseudogene TRBV3-2) and TRBJ1-1; D is uncertain. Per germline, CDR1 LGHDT and CDR2 YNNKEL (reference sequence). V dropped 0 bases and J dropped 7 bases, with 9 bases sitting between them. This CDR3 contains 13 residues. CDR3 region: CASSQDSRSEAFF. DNA of the CDR3: TGTGCCAGCAGCCAAGATTCTCGGAGTGAAGCTTTCTTT.

The rearrangement links TRBV30 to TRBJ1-1; TRBD1 aligns across 7 bases. CDR1 and CDR2 (germline): GTSNPN, SVGIG (reference sequence). Trimming cost V 4 bases and J 2 bases; bases outside gene matches: 4. The CDR3 loop spans 13 amino acids. The CDR3 region is CAWMTGLNTEAFF. CDR3 nucleotides: TGTGCCTGGATGACAGGGTTAAACACTGAAGCTTTCTTT.

This rearrangement joins TRBV28 to TRBJ1-5, with D hard to call. The V and J ends lost 6 bases and 0 bases respectively, with 6 bases between them. CDR3 length: 13 amino acids. From germline, CDR1 is MDHEN and CDR2 SYDVKM. The CDR3: CASRRYSNQPQHF. As DNA, the CDR3 is TGTGCCAGCAGGAGATATAGCAATCAGCCCCAGCATTTT.

The CDR3 DNA reads TGTGCCAGCAGCGCCCAGAACACCCTCCAAGAGACCCAGTACTTC. It codes for CASSAQNTLQETQYF. This rearrangement joins TRBV9 to TRBJ2-5, with D uncertain. Trimming removed 3 bases at V and 1 base at J, with 13 bases between. The CDR3 loop spans 15 amino acids. The germline V gene encodes CDR1 SGDLS and CDR2 YYNGEE.

This clone was detected only a few times. The rearrangement joins TRBV5-1 to TRBJ2-2; tentative D call: TRBD2 (7 bases). The CDR3 sequence is 15 residues long. Trimming left V 3 bases short and J 7 bases short, with 16 bases between. The germline gives CDR1 SGHRS, CDR2 YFSETQ. In DNA form, the CDR3 reads TGCGCCAGCAGCTCTAGCGGCCTAGGGGGCGGGGAGCTGTTTTTT. Amino acid sequence: CASSSSGLGGGELFF.

Here the CDR3 reads CASSLQGLSSGSPLHF. For the CDR3, the DNA is TGTGCCAGCAGCTTACAGGGTCTCTCGTCAGGTTCACCCCTCCACTTT. The chain employs TRBV9 and TRBJ1-6; D is perhaps TRBD1 (6 bases). Trimming took 4 bases from V and 9 from J, leaving 20 bases between them. Germline V lookup: CDR1 SGDLS, CDR2 YYNGEE. CDR3 length: 16 residues.

This clone was detected only a few times. V and J are TRBV6-6 and TRBJ2-2; TRBD1 agrees at 10 bases. The CDR3 sequence is 16 residues long. Germline V gene lookup returns CDR1 MNHNY and CDR2 SVGAGI (reference sequence). The ends lost 5 bases at V and 0 bases at J; junction bases unmatched: 3. CDR3 amino acids: CASSRQGASNTGELFF. The CDR3 region has the DNA TGTGCCAGCAGTAGACAGGGGGCATCGAACACCGGGGAGCTGTTTTTT.

The chain carries TRBV5-4 and TRBJ1-4, with TRBD1 matching over 10 bases. The length of the CDR3 is 16 residues. Trimming took 1 base from V and 8 from J; bases not matched to a gene: 8. Germline CDR1 and CDR2: SGHNT and YYREEE (reference sequence). CDR3 DNA sequence: TGTGCCAGCAGCTTGAGGGACAGGGGAAGTGGAGAAAAACTGTTTTTT. Its protein product is CASSLRDRGSGEKLFF.

The chain links TRBV7-8 to TRBJ1-1; 8 bases are shared with TRBD1. Trimming removed 2 bases from V and 1 base from J; junction bases left unmatched: 6. Germline V gene sequence: CDR1 SGHVS, CDR2 FQNEAQ. The CDR3 covers 16 residues. The DNA for the CDR3 is TGTGCCAGCAGCTTAAGACAGGGGCCAAGGAACACTGAAGCTTTCTTT. Encoded protein: CASSLRQGPRNTEAFF.

V gene TRBV6-5 combines with J gene TRBJ1-2, with a possible D match to TRBD1 (5 bases). Germline CDR1 reads MNHEY; CDR2 reads SVGAGI. The length of the CDR3 is 11 residues. The V gene lost 6 bases and the J gene lost 5 bases, with 7 bases spanning the gap. CDR3 bases: TGTGCCAGCAGGGAGGGGTATGGCTACACCTTC. It encodes CASREGYGYTF.

This rearrangement joins TRBV28 to TRBJ2-7, with 11 positions matching TRBD2. V lost 6 bases and J lost 0; bases outside the gene matches: 4. The germline gives CDR1 MDHEN, CDR2 SYDVKM. The length of the CDR3 is 15 residues. For the CDR3, the DNA is TGTGCCAGCAGCCAGACTAGCGGGACCTCCTACGAGCAGTACTTC. It encodes CASSQTSGTSYEQYF.

J is TRBJ1-2 and V is TRBV5-1, with 7 bases identical to TRBD1. The CDR3 covers 14 residues. Germline lookup yields CDR1 SGHRS and CDR2 YFSETQ. The junction had 10 bases not matched to a gene; V was cut back by 4 bases and J by 7 bases. CDR3 loop: CASSAGQPNSGYTF. CDR3 DNA: TGCGCCAGCAGCGCGGGACAGCCTAATAGTGGCTACACCTTC.

The chain joins TRBV5-1 to TRBJ1-6; D gene uncertain. Per germline, CDR1 SGHRS and CDR2 YFSETQ. This CDR3 has 13 residues. V lost 0 bases to trimming and J lost 11 bases, with 9 bases between them. The CDR3 DNA sequence: TGCGCCAGCAGCTTGGTTTCGACACCACCCCTCCACTTT. This gives the protein CASSLVSTPPLHF.

J is TRBJ2-7 and V is TRBV19; 11 nucleotides match TRBD2. Germline CDR1 is LNHDA and CDR2 is SQIVND (reference sequence). V dropped 5 bases and J dropped 4; count of bases not matched to a gene: 13. The CDR3 sequence is 17 residues long. The CDR3 here is CASSGRLAGSVGYEQYF. CDR3 nucleotide sequence: TGTGCCAGTAGTGGAAGACTAGCGGGGAGTGTAGGGTACGAGCAGTACTTC.

This clone occurred once. The rearrangement links TRBV18 to TRBJ1-1; 8 positions agree with TRBD1. CDR3 length: 15 residues. V was clipped by 5 bases and J by 1 base; unmatched bases: 6. Looked up from germline, CDR1 is KGHSH and CDR2 is LQKENI. In DNA, the CDR3 is TGTGCCAGCTCAAACGGGGACAGGCCGAACACTGAAGCTTTCTTT. Its protein product is CASSNGDRPNTEAFF.